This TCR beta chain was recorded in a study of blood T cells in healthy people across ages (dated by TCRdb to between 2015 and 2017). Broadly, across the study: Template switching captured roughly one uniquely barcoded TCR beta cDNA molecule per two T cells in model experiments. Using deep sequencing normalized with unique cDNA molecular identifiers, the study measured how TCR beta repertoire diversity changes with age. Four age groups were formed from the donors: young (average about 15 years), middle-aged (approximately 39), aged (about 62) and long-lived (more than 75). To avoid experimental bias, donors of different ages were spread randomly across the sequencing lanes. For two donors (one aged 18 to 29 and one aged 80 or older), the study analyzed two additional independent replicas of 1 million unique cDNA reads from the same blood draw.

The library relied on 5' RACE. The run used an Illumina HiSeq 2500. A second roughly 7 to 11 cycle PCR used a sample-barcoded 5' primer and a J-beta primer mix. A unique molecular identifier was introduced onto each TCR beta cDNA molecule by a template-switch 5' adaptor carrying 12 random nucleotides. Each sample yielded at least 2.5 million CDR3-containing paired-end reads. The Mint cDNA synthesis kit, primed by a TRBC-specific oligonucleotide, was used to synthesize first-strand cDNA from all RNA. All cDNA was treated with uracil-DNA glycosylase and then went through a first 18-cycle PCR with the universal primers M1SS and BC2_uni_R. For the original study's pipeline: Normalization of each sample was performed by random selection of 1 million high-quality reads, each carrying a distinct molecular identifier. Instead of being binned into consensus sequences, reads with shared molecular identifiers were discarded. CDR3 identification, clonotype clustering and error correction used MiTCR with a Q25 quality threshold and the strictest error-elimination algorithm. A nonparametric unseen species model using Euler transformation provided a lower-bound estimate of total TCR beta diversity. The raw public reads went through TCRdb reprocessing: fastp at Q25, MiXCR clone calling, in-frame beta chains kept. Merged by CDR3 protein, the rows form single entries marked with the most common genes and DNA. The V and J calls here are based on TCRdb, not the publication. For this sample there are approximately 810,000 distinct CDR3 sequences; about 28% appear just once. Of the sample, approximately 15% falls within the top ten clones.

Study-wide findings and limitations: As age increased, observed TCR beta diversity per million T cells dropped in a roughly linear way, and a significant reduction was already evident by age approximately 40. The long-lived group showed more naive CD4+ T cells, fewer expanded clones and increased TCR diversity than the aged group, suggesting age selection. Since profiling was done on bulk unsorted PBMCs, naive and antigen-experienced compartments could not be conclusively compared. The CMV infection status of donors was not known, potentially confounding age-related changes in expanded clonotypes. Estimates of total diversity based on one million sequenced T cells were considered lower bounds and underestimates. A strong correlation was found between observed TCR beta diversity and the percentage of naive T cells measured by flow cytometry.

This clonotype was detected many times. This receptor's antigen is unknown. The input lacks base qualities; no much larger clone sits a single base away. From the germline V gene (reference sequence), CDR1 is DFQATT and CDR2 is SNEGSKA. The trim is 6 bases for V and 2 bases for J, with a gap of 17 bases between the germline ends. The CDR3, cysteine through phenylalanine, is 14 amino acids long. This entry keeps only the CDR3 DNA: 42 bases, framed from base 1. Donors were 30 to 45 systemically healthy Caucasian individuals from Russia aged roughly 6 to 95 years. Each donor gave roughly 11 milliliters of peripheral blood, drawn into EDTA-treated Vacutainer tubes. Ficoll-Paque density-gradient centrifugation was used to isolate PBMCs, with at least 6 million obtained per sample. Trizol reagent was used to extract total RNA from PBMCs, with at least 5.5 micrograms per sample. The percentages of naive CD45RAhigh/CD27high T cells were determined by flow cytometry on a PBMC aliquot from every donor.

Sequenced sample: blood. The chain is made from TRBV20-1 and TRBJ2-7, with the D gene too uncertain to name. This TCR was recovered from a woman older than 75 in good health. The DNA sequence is TGCAGTGCCAACCTTGGACGGCCTCCCTACGAGCAGTACTTC. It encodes CSANLGRPPYEQYF.